The present T cell receptor (beta chain) was sequenced within a study of blood T cells in healthy people across ages. Study-level points and caveats: Diversity of TCR beta per million T cells declined in a roughly linear way with age. Donor CMV status, an unknown factor, possibly confounded changes in expanded clonotypes.

Primers used in a second PCR of about 7 to 12 cycles were a sample-barcoded 5' primer and a J-beta primer mix. TCRdb re-called the 5' RACE reads with MiXCR, one entry per CDR3 protein. The sample contains 650,000 to 900,000 distinct CDR3 sequences, around two thirds of which appear only once. This clonotype appeared a single time. Its matching antigen is unknown. Germline V CDR1 and CDR2: MNHNY, SVGAGI (reference sequence). The CDR3 spans 11 residues. V shed 6 bases and J shed 6 bases, with 5 bases lying between them. The source material was blood. The receptor comes from a man aged 25 to 40 in good health. The chain uses TRBV6-6 and TRBJ2-2; no definite D call. The CDR3 is CASRHPGELFF. CDR3 coding DNA: TGTGCCAGCAGGCACCCCGGGGAGCTGTTTTTT.